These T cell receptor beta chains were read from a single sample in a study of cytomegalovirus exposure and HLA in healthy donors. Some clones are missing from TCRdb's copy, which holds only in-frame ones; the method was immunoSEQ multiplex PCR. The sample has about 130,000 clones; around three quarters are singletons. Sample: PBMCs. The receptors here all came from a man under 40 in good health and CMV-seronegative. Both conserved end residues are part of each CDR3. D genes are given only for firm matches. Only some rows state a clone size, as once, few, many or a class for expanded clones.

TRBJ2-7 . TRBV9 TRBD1 CASSLRDRAYEQYF TGTGCCAGCAGCCTCCGGGACAGGGCCTACGAGCAGTACTTC
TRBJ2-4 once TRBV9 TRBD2 CASSAGLDSIQYF TGTGCCAGCAGCGCGGGACTAGACTCCATTCAGTACTTC
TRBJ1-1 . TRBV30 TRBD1 CAWSATGRVPEAFF TGTGCCTGGAGTGCGACAGGGAGAGTCCCTGAAGCTTTCTTT
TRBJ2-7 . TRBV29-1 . CSVDERGGAGEQYF TGCAGCGTTGATGAGAGGGGGGGCGCTGGCGAGCAGTACTTC
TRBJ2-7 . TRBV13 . CASSLARDSPYEQYF TGTGCCAGCAGCTTAGCCCGGGACTCACCCTACGAGCAGTACTTC
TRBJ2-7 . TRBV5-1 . CASSFKWAQGKDEQYF TGCGCCAGCAGCTTTAAGTGGGCACAGGGAAAGGACGAGCAGTACTTC
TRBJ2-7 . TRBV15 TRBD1 CATSRDRGRYEQYF TGTGCCACCAGCAGGGACAGGGGTAGGTACGAGCAGTACTTC
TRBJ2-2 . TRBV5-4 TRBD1 CASSTRDSLNTGELFF TGTGCCAGCAGCACAAGGGACAGCTTGAACACCGGGGAGCTGTTTTTT
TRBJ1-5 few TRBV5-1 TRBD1 CASSLVGGSDQPQHF TGCGCCAGCAGCTTGGTAGGGGGCTCCGATCAGCCCCAGCATTTT
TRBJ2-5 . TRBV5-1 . CASSLPGETQYF TGCGCCAGCAGCTTGCCGGGGGAGACCCAGTACTTC
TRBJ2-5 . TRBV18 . CASSPQGQNKKETQYF TGTGCCAGCTCACCACAGGGACAAAATAAAAAAGAGACCCAGTACTTC
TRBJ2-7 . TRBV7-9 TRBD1 CASSFRDRGHEQYF TGTGCCAGCAGCTTCCGGGACAGGGGCCACGAGCAGTACTTC
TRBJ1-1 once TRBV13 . CASSLAGASTEAFF TGTGCCAGCAGCTTAGCAGGGGCTAGCACTGAAGCTTTCTTT
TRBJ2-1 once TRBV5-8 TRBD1 CASSYGQGAYNEQFF TGTGCCAGCAGCTACGGACAGGGAGCCTACAATGAGCAGTTCTTC
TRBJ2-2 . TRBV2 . CASSETIDLTNTGELFF TGTGCCAGCAGTGAGACTATCGACTTAACGAACACCGGGGAGCTGTTTTTT
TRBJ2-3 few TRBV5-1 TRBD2 CASSLGGLAGGKPDTQYF TGCGCCAGCAGCTTGGGGGGACTAGCGGGAGGGAAACCAGATACGCAGTATTTT
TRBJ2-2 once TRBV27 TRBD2 CASSRSGGGELFF TGTGCCAGCAGCCGTAGCGGGGGCGGGGAGCTGTTTTTT
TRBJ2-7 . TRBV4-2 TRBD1 CASSPGTALSYEQYF TGTGCCAGCAGCCCCGGGACAGCCCTCTCCTACGAGCAGTACTTC
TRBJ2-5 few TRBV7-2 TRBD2 CASSLRVSGGAGVGETQYF TGTGCCAGCAGCTTAAGAGTCTCCGGGGGGGCTGGAGTCGGAGAGACCCAGTACTTC
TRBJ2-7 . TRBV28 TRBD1 CASSLQGAVQYF TGTGCCAGCAGTTTACAGGGGGCCGTGCAGTACTTC
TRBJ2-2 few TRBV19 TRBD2 CASHDSGDLTGELFF TGTGCCAGTCACGATAGCGGGGATCTCACCGGGGAGCTGTTTTTT
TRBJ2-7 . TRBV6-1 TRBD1 CASSRQGEGREQYF TGTGCCAGCAGTCGACAGGGCGAGGGTCGAGAGCAGTACTTC
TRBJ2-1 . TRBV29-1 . CSVIVFEQFF TGCAGCGTAATAGTGTTTGAGCAGTTCTTC
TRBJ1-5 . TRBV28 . CASSPEQRGNQPQHF TGTGCCAGCTCTCCGGAACAGCGGGGCAATCAGCCCCAGCATTTT
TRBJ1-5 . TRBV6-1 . CASRTDSNQPQHF TGTGCCAGCAGGACTGATAGCAATCAGCCCCAGCATTTT
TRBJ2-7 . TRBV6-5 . CASSYTTAGLSYEQYF TGTGCCAGCAGTTACACCACAGCGGGCCTCTCCTACGAGCAGTACTTC
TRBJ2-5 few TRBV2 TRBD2 CASGLAGATQYF TGTGCCAGCGGCCTAGCGGGGGCGACCCAGTACTTC
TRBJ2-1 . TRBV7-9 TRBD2 CASSARGGVGNEQFF TGTGCCAGCAGCGCTCGCGGGGGGGTAGGGAATGAGCAGTTCTTC
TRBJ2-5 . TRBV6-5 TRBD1 CASSYRPGGIKTQYF TGTGCCAGCAGTTACCGGCCAGGGGGCATAAAGACCCAGTACTTC
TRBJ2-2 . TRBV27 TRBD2 CASSPIAGAGELFF TGTGCCAGCAGTCCGATAGCGGGAGCCGGGGAGCTGTTTTTT
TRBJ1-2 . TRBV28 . CASSARQALPPYGYTF TGTGCCAGCAGTGCCCGACAGGCTCTACCTCCATATGGCTACACCTTC
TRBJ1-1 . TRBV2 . CASSEGGAWATEAFF TGTGCCAGCAGTGAAGGGGGCGCCTGGGCCACTGAAGCTTTCTTT
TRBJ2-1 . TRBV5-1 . CASSSIFTGKTYNEQFF TGCGCCAGCAGCTCAATATTTACCGGGAAAACCTACAATGAGCAGTTCTTC
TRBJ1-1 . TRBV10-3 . CASAGQNTEAFF TGTGCCAGCGCGGGGCAGAACACTGAAGCTTTCTTT
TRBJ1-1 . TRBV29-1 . CSVEDYLSGAEAFF TGCAGCGTTGAAGATTATTTATCCGGAGCTGAAGCTTTCTTT
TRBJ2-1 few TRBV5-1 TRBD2 CASSLVAGANEQFF TGCGCCAGCAGCTTGGTAGCGGGAGCCAATGAGCAGTTCTTC
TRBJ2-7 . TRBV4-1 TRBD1 CASSQAGTGVYEQYF TGCGCCAGCAGCCAAGCGGGGACAGGAGTTTACGAGCAGTACTTC
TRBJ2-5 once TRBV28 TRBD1 CASKPRDRHQETQYF TGTGCCAGCAAACCCCGGGACAGGCACCAAGAGACCCAGTACTTC
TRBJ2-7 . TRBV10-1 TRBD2 CASSEVVLAEPYEQYF TGCGCCAGCAGTGAAGTAGTACTAGCGGAACCCTACGAGCAGTACTTC
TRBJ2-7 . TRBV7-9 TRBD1 CASSKTGGESYEQYF TGTGCCAGCAGCAAGACAGGGGGCGAATCCTACGAGCAGTACTTC
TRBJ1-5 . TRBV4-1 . CASSQDLVAGKQPQHF TGCGCCAGCAGCCAAGATTTAGTGGCAGGTAAACAGCCCCAGCATTTT
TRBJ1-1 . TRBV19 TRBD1 CASSIIGDRVRNGEAFF TGTGCCAGTAGTATAATAGGGGACAGGGTCCGTAATGGTGAAGCTTTCTTT
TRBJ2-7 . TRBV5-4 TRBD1 CASSLDRGKREQYF TGTGCCAGCAGCTTGGACAGGGGGAAACGGGAGCAGTACTTC
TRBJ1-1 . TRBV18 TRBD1 CASSPRQGANLMNTEAFF TGTGCCAGCTCACCACGACAGGGGGCGAACCTCATGAACACTGAAGCTTTCTTT
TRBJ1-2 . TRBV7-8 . CASNLGNGYTF TGTGCCAGCAACCTGGGCAATGGCTACACCTTC
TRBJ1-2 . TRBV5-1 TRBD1 CASSLAGGDYGYTF TGCGCCAGCAGCCTCGCAGGGGGTGACTATGGCTACACCTTC
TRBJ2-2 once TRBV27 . CASSRARGMSGELFF TGTGCCAGCAGCCGAGCCAGGGGTATGTCCGGGGAGCTGTTTTTT
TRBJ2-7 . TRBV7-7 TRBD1 CASSSGQGAGEQYF TGTGCTAGCAGCTCAGGACAGGGGGCAGGCGAGCAGTACTTC
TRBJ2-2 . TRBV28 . CASSLRGGGELFF TGTGCCAGCAGTTTAAGGGGTGGCGGGGAGCTGTTTTTT
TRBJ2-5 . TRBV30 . CAWSAMGGTQETQYF TGTGCCTGGAGTGCCATGGGCGGGACGCAAGAGACCCAGTACTTC
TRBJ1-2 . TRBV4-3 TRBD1 CASSQTGGGYGYTF TGCGCCAGCAGCCAAACAGGGGGCGGCTATGGCTACACCTTC
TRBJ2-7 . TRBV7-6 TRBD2 CASSSRTSGSYEQYF TGTGCCAGCAGCTCAAGGACTAGCGGTTCCTACGAGCAGTACTTC
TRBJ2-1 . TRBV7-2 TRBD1 CASSWDSSYNEQFF TGTGCCAGCAGCTGGGACAGCTCCTACAATGAGCAGTTCTTC
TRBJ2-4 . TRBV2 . CASSGQGVAKNIQYF TGTGCCAGCAGTGGTCAGGGTGTAGCCAAAAACATTCAGTACTTC
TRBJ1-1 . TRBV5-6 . CASSLGGHYEAFF TGTGCCAGCAGCTTGGGAGGGCATTATGAAGCTTTCTTT
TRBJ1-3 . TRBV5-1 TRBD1 CASSDRGQSSGNTIYF TGCGCCAGCAGCGACAGGGGGCAGAGCTCTGGAAACACCATATATTTT
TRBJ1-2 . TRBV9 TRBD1 CASSVAGGVGGYTF TGTGCCAGCAGCGTAGCAGGGGGCGTAGGAGGCTACACCTTC
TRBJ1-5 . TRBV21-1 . CASSVGAEDQPQHF TGTGCCAGCAGCGTGGGGGCGGAAGACCAGCCCCAGCATTTT